This TCR beta chain derives from a study of blood T cell repertoires in COVID-19. The overall study: Samples representing acute and convalescent COVID-19 were sourced from the United States, Italy and Spain. Sources were T cells, B-cell-depleted T cells, or PBMCs; the material itself was cDNA or gDNA.

Per the study methods: Amplified reference gene primers provided the basis for estimating nucleated cell counts. Sequencing was performed with immunoSEQ multiplex PCR; in TCRdb, only in-frame clones are kept and a portion is missing. The V and J calls and the clone size are those of that table, but D and trimming were determined from the DNA. The sample carries roughly 160,000 clones, 88% recorded once. This sequence originates from a man in his forties or fifties who had recovered from COVID-19. The specimen sequenced was peripheral blood.

In DNA form, the CDR3 reads TGTGCCAGCAGCTTCTCGGACAGGTTGGCTACGCAGTATTTT. This translates into CASSFSDRLATQYF. The chain joins TRBV7-6 to TRBJ2-3, with 7 bases that match TRBD1. Germline V lookup: CDR1 SGHVS, CDR2 FNYEAQ. The CDR3 length is 14 residues. Trimming at V came to 3 bases and at J to 8 bases, leaving 8 bases not matched to a gene. The variable domain in full, completed from reference TRBV7-6 and TRBJ2-3, reads GAGVSQSPRYKVTKRGQDVALRCDPISGHVSLYWYRQALGQGPEFLTYFNYEAQQDKSGLPNDRFSAERPEGSISTLTIQRTEQRDSAMYRCASSFSDRLATQYFGPGTRLTVL.